A selection of T cell receptor beta chains follows, all from one sample in a study of Graves' ophthalmopathy and Graves' hyperthyroidism. From the multiplex PCR reads, TCRdb called clonotypes with MiXCR, one entry per CDR3 protein. The table includes about 340,000 distinct CDR3 sequences, around a sixth detected once. Sample: peripheral blood. Source of these receptors: an adult man with Graves' ophthalmopathy. The conserved cysteine and the conserved F or W are not part of the CDR3 here.

V gene: TRBV27; J gene: TRBJ2-5; CDR3 protein: ASNKMSAGRETQY
V gene: TRBV12-3/TRBV12-4; J gene: TRBJ2-2; CDR3 protein: ASSLTGVGELF
V gene: TRBV7-9; J gene: TRBJ1-2; CDR3 protein: ASSSGPFNYGYT
V gene: TRBV11-2; J gene: TRBJ1-3; CDR3 protein: ASRMDRGNTIY
V gene: TRBV12-3/TRBV12-4; J gene: TRBJ2-5; CDR3 protein: ASSPNGQIQETQY
V gene: TRBV10-3; J gene: TRBJ2-2; CDR3 protein: AIRRTGTGELF
V gene: TRBV6-2/TRBV6-3; J gene: TRBJ2-5; CDR3 protein: ASRKIETQY
V gene: TRBV11-2; J gene: TRBJ1-1; CDR3 protein: GSSPQYGGSAEAF
V gene: TRBV28; J gene: TRBJ1-1; CDR3 protein: ASIGTTANTEAF
V gene: TRBV12-3/TRBV12-4; J gene: TRBJ2-4; CDR3 protein: ASSADRAVNIQY
V gene: TRBV20-1; J gene: TRBJ2-5; CDR3 protein: SASEWGERAQETQY
V gene: TRBV10-1; J gene: TRBJ2-7; CDR3 protein: ASNPGQGVHEQY
V gene: TRBV19; J gene: TRBJ1-5; CDR3 protein: ASKVGAMNQPRH
V gene: TRBV28; J gene: TRBJ1-1; CDR3 protein: ASSSPGDYTEAF
V gene: TRBV6-2/TRBV6-3; J gene: TRBJ2-7; CDR3 protein: ASSYGQVSSYEQY
V gene: TRBV2; J gene: TRBJ2-4; CDR3 protein: ASTFGTGDIQY
V gene: TRBV12-3/TRBV12-4; J gene: TRBJ1-2; CDR3 protein: ASSLSGTGTSRGYT
V gene: TRBV24-1; J gene: TRBJ1-1; CDR3 protein: ATSPTPDRGTEAF
V gene: TRBV4-3; J gene: TRBJ2-5; CDR3 protein: ASSHGLTSWETQY
V gene: TRBV5-1; J gene: TRBJ1-2; CDR3 protein: ASSVGQGSRYGYT
V gene: TRBV7-2; J gene: TRBJ2-5; CDR3 protein: ASSLVVASQETQY
V gene: TRBV20-1; J gene: TRBJ1-1; CDR3 protein: SAREGELNTEAF
V gene: TRBV4-2; J gene: TRBJ1-5; CDR3 protein: ASSGDRYQPQH
V gene: TRBV19; J gene: TRBJ2-2; CDR3 protein: ASSILGTLNTGELF
V gene: TRBV6-1; J gene: TRBJ1-1; CDR3 protein: ASGGGVPNTEAF
V gene: TRBV29-1; J gene: TRBJ1-1; CDR3 protein: SVVRDTEAF
V gene: TRBV7-8; J gene: TRBJ2-6; CDR3 protein: ASSLGAGANVLT
V gene: TRBV7-3; J gene: TRBJ2-2; CDR3 protein: ASSSGLAHTGELF
V gene: TRBV14; J gene: TRBJ2-6; CDR3 protein: ASSLGLVGSGANVLT
V gene: TRBV20-1; J gene: TRBJ2-7; CDR3 protein: SASRLPGQGVEQY
V gene: TRBV12-3/TRBV12-4; J gene: TRBJ1-1; CDR3 protein: ASYRVGDTEAF